One sample yielded the 26 T cell receptor beta chains listed below, sequenced in a study of T-cell memory formation after mild COVID-19. A single record per CDR3 protein comes from TCRdb applying MiXCR to the 5' RACE reads. The sample lists 450,000 or so distinct CDR3 sequences, about 23% occurring once. The specimen was PBMCs or a T cell subset sorted from them (not recorded which). The receptors here all came from an adult woman who had mild COVID-19 (a few samples of this study predate the infection). Cell type and time point are not known.

The gene calls are TRBV9 and TRBJ2-7, with 7 bases matching TRBD1. CDR1 is SGDLS and CDR2 is YYNGEE in the germline V gene. This CDR3 is built from 15 residues. Trimming took 4 bases from V and 6 from J; bases not matched to a gene: 13. CDR3 sequence reads: CASSPGTVSMSEQYF. In DNA, the CDR3 is TGTGCCAGCAGCCCCGGGACAGTGTCTATGAGCGAGCAGTACTTC.

The V gene is TRBV5-6, the J gene TRBJ2-1; 8 bases map to TRBD1. The CDR3 is 12 residues long. Germline CDR1 and CDR2: SGHDT and YYEEEE. Germline trimming cut 2 bases from V and 9 bases from J; bases unmatched to any gene: 1. CDR3 sequence reads: CASSFQGAEQFF. In nucleotides, the CDR3 is TGTGCCAGCAGCTTTCAGGGGGCTGAGCAGTTCTTC.

This clonotype has just a few counts. V usage is TRBV7-8 and J usage is TRBJ2-2; D might be TRBD2 (6 bases). The CDR3 covers 14 residues. Between the trimmed V and J ends, which lost 5 bases and 5 bases, there was a span of 12 bases. CDR1 is SGHVS, CDR2 FQNEAQ, per germline. CDR3 loop: CASSPGVRTGELFF. For the CDR3, the DNA is TGTGCCAGCAGCCCGGGAGTTCGGACCGGGGAGCTGTTTTTT.

CDR3 bases: TGCAGTGCTAGAGACTGGTCGGGTGGGGCCTACAATGAGCAGTTCTTC. Translated: CSARDWSGGAYNEQFF. The chain is built from TRBV20-1 and TRBJ2-1; no firm D call. The germline V and J ends were trimmed by 0 bases and 2 bases, with 14 bases remaining between them. The CDR3 length is 16 residues. Germline V gene lookup returns CDR1 DFQATT and CDR2 SNEGSKA (reference sequence).

J is TRBJ2-2 and V is TRBV7-2; unclear D gene. The V and J ends lost 3 bases and 0 bases respectively, with 11 bases between them. Germline CDR1 is SGHTA and CDR2 is FQGNSA. The CDR3 length is 16 residues. The CDR3 spells CASSFFSSTNTGELFF. CDR3 in DNA: TGTGCCAGCAGCTTTTTTTCGTCGACGAACACCGGGGAGCTGTTTTTT.

This clonotype was picked up a small number of times. The chain joins TRBV12-3 or TRBV12-4 to TRBJ2-7; D is undetermined. The CDR3 covers 14 residues. Trimming took off 4 bases at V and 4 bases at J, with 14 bases between the two ends. CDR3 residues: CASSYNTLGYEQYF. CDR3 bases: TGTGCCAGCAGTTATAACACCTTGGGTTACGAGCAGTACTTC.

This clonotype was picked up a small number of times. This chain connects TRBV4-1 to TRBJ1-2, with D possibly being TRBD1 (5 bases). V was pared by 3 bases and J by 0 bases, with 17 bases between. This CDR3 is built from 17 residues. Germline loops: CDR1 MGHRA, CDR2 YSYEKL. This CDR3 is CASSHPPPGGSNYGYTF. The CDR3 DNA follows: TGCGCCAGCAGCCACCCCCCCCCGGGGGGGTCTAACTATGGCTACACCTTC.

This clonotype was observed a few times. This chain connects TRBV9 to TRBJ2-7; tentatively, D is TRBD2 (5 bases). In germline, CDR1 is SGDLS, CDR2 YYNGEE. V lost 0 bases, J lost 3 bases, and 13 bases lay in between. This CDR3 has 15 residues. CDR3 amino acids: CASSVDSSGVYEQYF. CDR3 nucleotide sequence: TGTGCCAGCAGCGTAGATTCCAGCGGTGTCTACGAGCAGTACTTC.

V and J are TRBV29-1 and TRBJ1-1, with D possibly being TRBD1 (6 bases). Germline V gene lookup returns CDR1 SQVTM and CDR2 ANQGSEA. The CDR3 is made up of 16 amino acids. V shed 0 bases and J shed 4 bases, with 18 bases lying between them. The CDR3 DNA follows: TGCAGCGTTGAAGATCCCGGGTGGGGGCTGTTCACTGAAGCTTTCTTT. Protein product: CSVEDPGWGLFTEAFF.

The chain joins TRBV27 to TRBJ1-4; D is undetermined. V was shortened by 6 bases and J by 7 bases, with 12 bases between the two germline ends. The germline CDR1 and CDR2 sequences are MNHEY and SMNVEV (reference sequence). The CDR3 runs to 13 residues. This CDR3 is CASSPRQVEKLFF. DNA for the CDR3: TGTGCCAGCAGCCCCCGTCAGGTTGAAAAACTGTTTTTT.

The chain is built from TRBV13 and TRBJ2-3; tentative D call: TRBD1 (5 bases). The V gene's germline CDR1 is PRHDT and CDR2 FYEKMQ (reference sequence). The CDR3 totals 16 residues. Trimming took off 7 bases at V and 2 bases at J, with 19 bases between the two ends. CDR3 region: CASTLGLGLVTDTQYF. The CDR3, as DNA: TGTGCCAGCACCCTCGGTTTGGGGCTAGTCACAGATACGCAGTATTTT.

The genes are TRBV7-8 and TRBJ2-6, with D perhaps TRBD1 or TRBD2 (5 bases each). The germline CDR1 and CDR2 sequences are SGHVS and FQNEAQ. Trimming removed 2 bases from V and 2 bases from J, with 7 bases in between. The CDR3 totals 15 residues. In DNA, the CDR3 is TGTGCCAGCAGCTTATGGGGGACTGGGGCCAACGTCCTGACTTTC. This translates into CASSLWGTGANVLTF.

This clonotype was seen only a few times. The V and J genes are TRBV7-9 and TRBJ2-2, with TRBD2 matching over 9 bases. Trimming took 6 bases from V and 7 from J; bases not matched to a gene: 12. CDR1 and CDR2 from the germline V gene are SEHNR and FQNEAQ (reference sequence). The CDR3 contains 16 residues. Here the CDR3 reads CASSPSQLAGNGELFF. CDR3 nucleotides: TGTGCCAGCAGTCCGTCACAACTAGCGGGTAACGGGGAGCTGTTTTTT.

The chain couples TRBV5-5 to TRBJ2-1; 9 positions agree with TRBD2. The CDR3 covers 15 residues. Germline assignment: CDR1 SGHKS and CDR2 YYEKEE (reference sequence). The trim removed 4 bases at V and 6 bases at J, leaving 8 bases unmatched. CDR3 DNA: TGTGCCAGCAGCGAAATGGGACTAGCAATCAATGAGCAGTTCTTC. This codes for CASSEMGLAINEQFF.

This clonotype was counted a few times. The CDR3 DNA is TGTGCCAGCAGCTTGTACGGGACCCAGTACTTC. It is translated as CASSLYGTQYF. J is TRBJ2-5 and V is TRBV5-6; D ambiguous. The germline gives CDR1 SGHDT, CDR2 YYEEEE. CDR3 length equals 11 residues. Trimming stripped 1 base from V and 7 bases from J, with 5 bases between.

The sample holds a few counts of this clonotype. V is TRBV5-1 and J is TRBJ2-1; 8 bases fit TRBD2. From germline, CDR1 is SGHRS and CDR2 YFSETQ. CDR3 length equals 18 residues. Trimming took 1 base from V and 0 from J; bases not matched to a gene: 9. Here the CDR3 reads CASSLLPSGPSSYNEQFF. In DNA form, the CDR3 reads TGCGCCAGCAGCTTGTTGCCTAGCGGGCCTAGCTCCTACAATGAGCAGTTCTTC.

This chain uses TRBV2 with TRBJ2-1, with TRBD1 identical over 11 bases. Losses at the gene ends were 6 bases for V and 7 bases for J; bases not matched to a gene: 8. The CDR3 runs to 15 residues. The V gene's germline CDR1 is SNHLY and CDR2 FYNNEI. CDR3 nucleotides: TGTGCCAGCAGGGTCGGACAGGGGGCCTGGAATGAGCAGTTCTTC. The encoded protein is CASRVGQGAWNEQFF.

The chain uses TRBV12-3 or TRBV12-4 and TRBJ2-7, with TRBD2 matching 10 bases. CDR3 length equals 16 residues. V lost 6 bases to trimming and J lost 9 bases; unmatched junction nucleotides: 17. The CDR3 region has the DNA TGTGCCAGCAGCCCCTATAGCGCTAGCGGGAGTACAGTGCAGTACTTC. It encodes CASSPYSASGSTVQYF.

The chain is built from TRBV7-3 and TRBJ2-5; TRBD2 agrees at 8 bases. Germline-derived CDR1 and CDR2 are SGHTA and FQGTGA. After removal of 4 bases from V and 5 bases from J, the junction contained 9 bases not matched to a gene. This CDR3 has 15 amino acids. CDR3 loop: CASSSSERGRETQYF. CDR3 DNA sequence: TGTGCCAGCAGCTCTTCGGAGCGGGGGCGGGAGACCCAGTACTTC.

The V and J genes are TRBV4-3 and TRBJ1-2; perhaps TRBD1 as D (5 bases). The CDR3 is made up of 18 amino acids. The V and J ends lost 3 bases and 1 base respectively, with 21 bases between them. Germline-derived CDR1 and CDR2 are LGHNA and YSLEER. DNA for the CDR3: TGCGCCAGCAGCCATGCCTGGACACCCGACCCCTTTAACTATGGCTACACCTTC. Amino acids: CASSHAWTPDPFNYGYTF.

The rearrangement links TRBV7-6 to TRBJ2-5; a weak D match, TRBD2 (6 bases). V was shortened by 3 bases and J by 4 bases, with 15 bases between the two germline ends. The CDR3 consists of 15 residues. CDR1 SGHVS and CDR2 FNYEAQ come from the germline V gene. CDR3 amino acids: CASSFSGRRGETQYF. CDR3 DNA: TGTGCCAGCAGCTTCTCTGGGAGGAGGGGAGAGACCCAGTACTTC.

The CDR3 bases are TGCGCCAGCAGCGGTGAAGGACTAGCGGGCCCCGGGTACTTC. This sequence encodes CASSGEGLAGPGYF. The chain links TRBV5-1 to TRBJ2-7; TRBD2 matches at 11 bases. The V and J ends lost 4 bases and 12 bases, in that order; junction bases with no gene match: 12. Germline loops: CDR1 SGHRS, CDR2 YFSETQ. The CDR3 consists of 14 residues.

The gene calls are TRBV28 and TRBJ1-4; no firm D call. Trimming removed 10 bases from V and 5 bases from J, with 11 bases in between. The CDR3 is 12 residues long. Germline V gene lookup returns CDR1 MDHEN and CDR2 SYDVKM. DNA for the CDR3: TGTGCCATCGGGCGGGCGAATGAAAAACTGTTTTTT. As protein: CAIGRANEKLFF.

This chain uses TRBV7-9 with TRBJ1-2; D unresolved. Germline lookup yields CDR1 SEHNR and CDR2 FQNEAQ (reference sequence). Trimming removed 2 bases at V and 9 bases at J, with 28 bases between. The CDR3 totals 18 residues. CDR3 DNA sequence: TGTGCCAGCAGCTTAAACCCCTCTGGCCGGGTTAGGCCTAGTCGCTACACCTTC. Translating gives CASSLNPSGRVRPSRYTF.

This chain uses TRBV6-5 with TRBJ1-2, with unresolved D. The CDR3 sequence is 18 residues long. Germline lookup yields CDR1 MNHEY and CDR2 SVGAGI. V was pared by 4 bases and J by 4 bases, with 25 bases between. CDR3 loop: CASSSERTRPGGRYGYTF. The CDR3 DNA sequence: TGTGCCAGCAGTTCCGAAAGGACGCGACCCGGAGGACGCTATGGCTACACCTTC.

This clonotype was detected only a few times. CDR3 protein: CASLGADRYEQYF. The CDR3, as DNA: TGTGCCAGCCTAGGTGCAGACCGCTACGAGCAGTACTTC. The chain combines TRBV6-6 with TRBJ2-7; D unresolved. The ends were cut back, 8 bases at V and 3 bases at J, with 14 bases in the middle. Germline V CDR1 and CDR2: MNHNY, SVGAGI (reference sequence). The CDR3 has 13 amino acids.